Listed below are T cell receptor beta chains from one sample, sequenced in a study of T-cell reconstitution after alpha-beta-depleted transplantation in children. One entry per CDR3 protein results from TCRdb running MiXCR on the PCR reads. The data contain approximately 300,000 distinct CDR3 sequences, 9.5% to 13% of them singletons. The sequencing here drew on PBMCs, taken before TCRalphabeta/CD19-depleted stem cell transplant. The receptors come from a boy younger than two with acute myeloid leukemia, due to receive a stem cell transplant. The CDR3 runs from the conserved cysteine through the conserved F or W. A D gene is named only where the DNA matches it firmly. Rows may omit the clone size; those that give it use once, few, many or a size class.

many	TRBD2	TRBJ2-7	TRBV28	CASSSTSASYEQYF	TGTGCCAGCAGTTCGACTAGCGCCTCCTACGAGCAGTACTTC
many	TRBD1	TRBJ2-7	TRBV6-5	CASSYAWGPGQGSYEQYF	TGTGCCAGCAGTTACGCTTGGGGACCGGGACAGGGCTCCTACGAGCAGTACTTC
-	-	TRBJ1-3	TRBV28	CASSSRGVSGNTIYF	TGTGCCAGCAGTTCCAGAGGGGTCTCTGGAAACACCATATATTTT
-	TRBD1	TRBJ1-6	TRBV4-3	CASSQALGQANSPLHF	TGCGCCAGCAGCCAAGCTCTCGGACAGGCGAATTCACCCCTCCACTTT
-	TRBD2	TRBJ2-1	TRBV7-9	CASSLGAGGRSYNEQFF	TGTGCCAGCAGCTTGGGAGCGGGGGGGCGATCCTACAATGAGCAGTTCTTC
-	TRBD1	TRBJ2-3	TRBV10-3	CAISKGQGTLFYSTDTQYF	TGTGCCATCAGCAAGGGACAGGGGACGTTGTTTTATTCAACAGATACGCAGTATTTT
once	-	TRBJ2-1	TRBV5-1	CASSAEGGYNEQFF	TGCGCCAGCAGCGCCGAGGGGGGCTACAATGAGCAGTTCTTC
many	TRBD1	TRBJ2-5	TRBV28	CASSLRVPALDRRETQYF	TGTGCCAGCAGTTTAAGAGTTCCGGCTCTGGACAGGCGGGAGACCCAGTACTTC
many	-	TRBJ2-3	TRBV27	CASSLGGLYTDTQYF	TGTGCCAGCAGTTTGGGGGGACTCTACACAGATACGCAGTATTTT
many	TRBD1	TRBJ2-2	TRBV29-1	CSVDRANTGELFF	TGCAGCGTGGACAGGGCGAACACCGGGGAGCTGTTTTTT
many	TRBD2	TRBJ2-2	TRBV27	CASSPRTRLAVGGELFF	TGTGCCAGCAGTCCGCGTACCCGACTAGCGGTCGGCGGGGAGCTGTTTTTT
many	-	TRBJ2-5	TRBV24-1	CATSDSLGGTETQYF	TGTGCCACCAGTGATTCTTTAGGCGGGACGGAGACCCAGTACTTC
many	-	TRBJ2-3	TRBV14	CASSRGPGRDTDTQYF	TGTGCCAGCAGCAGGGGGCCAGGGAGGGATACAGATACGCAGTATTTT
many	TRBD1	TRBJ2-4	TRBV6-1	CASSNALRGRENIQYF	TGTGCCAGCAGTAACGCCCTCAGGGGGCGCGAAAACATTCAGTACTTC
many	-	TRBJ2-1	TRBV11-2	CASSLWAGLEQFF	TGTGCCAGCAGCTTGTGGGCGGGGTTAGAGCAGTTCTTC
many	TRBD1	TRBJ2-7	TRBV29-1	CSARDRGPYEQYF	TGCAGCGCTAGGGACAGGGGGCCCTACGAGCAGTACTTC
many	-	TRBJ2-5	TRBV14	CASSQKNQRTQYF	TGTGCCAGCAGCCAAAAAAACCAGCGTACCCAGTACTTC
many	TRBD1	TRBJ2-7	TRBV5-1	CASSLAQGAYEQYF	TGCGCCAGCAGCTTGGCCCAGGGGGCCTACGAGCAGTACTTC
-	-	TRBJ1-5	TRBV6-5	CATGSGNQPQHF	TGTGCCACAGGATCGGGCAATCAGCCCCAGCATTTT
few	TRBD2	TRBJ2-1	TRBV5-3	CAGCSFVSGTSGLYNEQFF	TGTGCTGGGTGCTCTTTTGTCTCCGGGACTAGCGGACTCTACAATGAGCAGTTCTTC
many	-	TRBJ2-7	TRBV12-3/TRBV12-4	CASSSRKSYEQYF	TGTGCCAGCAGTTCCAGGAAGTCCTACGAGCAGTACTTC
many	-	TRBJ2-1	TRBV7-9	CASSSPLAGPSYNEQFF	TGTGCCAGCAGCTCGCCCTTGGCGGGCCCCTCCTACAATGAGCAGTTCTTC
many	-	TRBJ2-2	TRBV5-1	CASSLTGMGTGELFF	TGCGCCAGCAGCTTGACAGGGATGGGCACCGGGGAGCTGTTTTTT
medium-sized	-	TRBJ2-2	TRBV4-3	CASSQEIVVNTGELFF	TGCGCCAGCAGCCAGGAAATTGTGGTGAATACCGGGGAGCTGTTTTTT
-	-	TRBJ1-6	TRBV20-1	CSARESPLHF	TGCAGTGCTAGGGAATCACCCCTCCACTTT
many	TRBD2	TRBJ2-2	TRBV25-1	CASSDRGTSGGATNTGELFF	TGTGCCAGCAGTGATAGGGGCACTAGCGGGGGGGCCACGAACACCGGGGAGCTGTTTTTT
-	-	TRBJ2-6	TRBV7-8	CASSPGRFSGANVLTF	TGTGCCAGCAGCCCCGGCAGGTTCTCTGGGGCCAACGTCCTGACTTTC
many	TRBD2	TRBJ2-1	TRBV7-9	CASSSGTSRRDEQFF	TGTGCCAGCAGCTCCGGGACTAGCCGACGAGATGAGCAGTTCTTC
-	TRBD1	TRBJ2-7	TRBV7-9	CASSLEPGQANYEQYF	TGTGCCAGCAGCTTAGAGCCGGGACAGGCCAATTACGAGCAGTACTTC